What follows describes a single TCR beta chain. The germline CDR1 and CDR2 sequences are MNHNY and SVGAGI (reference sequence). This CDR3 is 16 amino acids long. J gave up 5 bases and V 5 bases, and 6 bases lay outside the gene matches. Method: immunoSEQ multiplex PCR; TCRdb's copy keeps in-frame clones and lacks some. The table lists roughly 2.2 million clones, 85% to 95% of them singletons, with around 0.35% in the top ten. The donors were adults (healthy and HIV-negative) with no recent acute infections or vaccinations. This entry comes from a study of shared clonotypes between healthy human individuals.

The chain joins TRBV6-6 to TRBJ2-7, with 16 nucleotides matching TRBD2. The sample was naive CD4+ T cells from PBMCs. Sample subset: CD45RA+ positively selected. The TCR was taken from a man aged 18 to 35 in good health. Some clones in this sample may be carry-over from other donors' samples. CDR3 DNA sequence: TGTGCCAGCAGTCAGGGACTAGCGGGAGGGGACCACGAGCAGTACTTC. Translated, it gives CASSQGLAGGDHEQYF.